This T cell receptor beta chain stems from a study of blood T cell repertoires in COVID-19 (TCRdb year 2020). Regarding the research as a whole: The collaborator samples originated in the United States, Italy and Spain and spanned the acute and convalescent phases of COVID-19. Nearly every sample came with metadata listing a de-identified subject ID, COVID-19 status, age in years and sex. The samples were drawn from the first 160 participants of the ongoing ImmuneRACE study and from about 1,200 subjects provided by 6 global collaborators. The repertoires were released in a freely available public database intended as a resource for research on the immune response to SARS-CoV-2. The material from the prospective study consisted of cDNA or gDNA derived from T cells, B-cell-depleted T cells, or PBMCs. Subjects who had been exposed to COVID-19, were actively infected with it, or had recovered from it provided the deeply sampled blood TCRbeta repertoires that made up the dataset. Where available, HLA class I and class II types were obtained from metadata supplied by the sample provider rather than from assay-based typing. Results the study describes overall, beyond this receptor: The quantity of clinical and demographic metadata differed by source and by participant and was supplied without curation.

The immunoSEQ Assay, a bias-controlled multiplex PCR, was used to amplify TCRbeta CDR3 regions from genomic DNA. Regarding the original processing steps: The number of nucleated cells in each sample was estimated from the amplification of reference gene primers within the assay. To quantify the absolute abundance of each unique TCRbeta CDR3 rearrangement, sequence reads were collapsed and filtered. For each sample, productive Simpson clonality was calculated as the square root of Simpson's diversity index across productive rearrangements. TCRdb took this table from immuneACCESS and kept in-frame rearrangements with V and J called. Such tables lack part of the clones; where checked against another copy, unresolved V genes explain under half of the gap, and the rest is unexplained. V and J calls plus clone size are reproduced from that table; the DNA served to infer D and trimming. The sample contains 150,000 to 200,000 clones, around 89% of them found a single time. The top ten clonotypes cover 1.5% to 2% of the sample.

This clone was seen more than once but under ten times. The clone's antigen remains unknown. No base quality values were provided; no much bigger clone lies one nucleotide off. The CDR3 runs 13 residues from the cysteine to the phenylalanine. Only the CDR3 DNA is retained, 39 bases long and in frame from the first base. The germline V gene gives CDR1 as SGHDN and CDR2 as FVKESK. Trimming removed 8 bases from V and 7 bases from J; the gene matches leave 11 bases unexplained. A second Seattle source provided samples from volunteer blood donors who had recovered from COVID-19. Whole blood was collected in K2EDTA tubes by collaborating institutions according to the institutions' own protocols. For TCRbeta analysis, collaborator samples were shipped as frozen whole blood, as isolated PBMCs, or as DNA extracted from either sample type.

The chain couples TRBV14 to TRBJ2-7; TRBD1 matches 7 bases in the middle. Sequenced material: peripheral blood. The TCR sequence derives from a man aged 18 to 30 who had recovered from COVID-19. The sequenced DNA is TGTGCCAGCGCACGGGACAGCCTTGGAGAGCAGTACTTC. This yields the protein CASARDSLGEQYF.